The entry below gives a single T cell receptor beta chain sequence along with its context. Its antigen is currently unknown. Data came from immunoSEQ multiplex PCR; TCRdb stores just in-frame clones and leaves some out. The data show some 460 clones, about four fifths seen once. The data were taken from a study of immune cell composition in non-small cell lung cancer. About the study: Tumours were mainly lung adenocarcinoma or squamous cell carcinoma.

Study results and limitations: Squamous carcinomas (approximately 75%) more often had tumour-associated clones >0.5% than adenocarcinomas (33%). Lung squamous cell carcinoma tumours had significantly higher top 10 clone scores and productive clonality than lung adenocarcinoma. Tumour TCR-beta clonality was not significantly tied to smoking pack-years.

The sequence was obtained from a human donor with non-small cell lung cancer. Sequencing was done on a sample of lung tumor tissue.

The CDR3 nucleotides read TGTGCCAGCAGAGTAGCTTACGAGCAGTACTTC. Its protein is CASRVAYEQYF. The rearrangement uses TRBV6-5 and TRBJ2-7, with D hard to call. Germline V gene lookup returns CDR1 MNHEY and CDR2 SVGAGI. V was clipped by 6 bases and J by 4 bases, with 7 bases between them. This CDR3 comprises 11 residues.